These 5 T cell receptor beta chains share one sample of origin, sequenced in a study of CXCR3-negative and CXCR3-positive naive CD8 T cells. UMI-tagged TRB cDNA libraries were built via 5' RACE. With the 5' RACE reads reprocessed, TCRdb shows one record per CDR3 protein and no DNA. The sample's table shows some 130,000 distinct CDR3 sequences. The sample comprised naive CXCR3- CD8+ T cells from blood. The sample's subset: CD45RO-CCR7+CD27+CD95- naive CD8+ T cells lacking CXCR3 (TNR3-). The source of these receptors is a human donor in good health. Some clones in this sample may be carry-over from other donors' samples.

The rearrangement links TRBV7-3 to TRBJ1-1. From germline, CDR1 is SGHTA and CDR2 FQGTGA. The CDR3 runs to 15 residues. Here the CDR3 reads CASSLSPAGSTEAFF.

The chain combines TRBV20-1 with TRBJ2-5; no DNA is available, so the TRBD2 call from TCRdb remains unchecked. Germline loops: CDR1 DFQATT, CDR2 SNEGSKA (reference sequence). The CDR3 extends over 18 amino acids. The CDR3 loop reads CSARDLGLAGSGWETQYF.

The genes are TRBV28 and TRBJ2-1. The CDR3 extends over 16 amino acids. Germline V gene lookup returns CDR1 MDHEN and CDR2 SYDVKM. The CDR3 loop reads CASSPLVWPENNEQFF.

V and J are TRBV7-9 and TRBJ2-7; lacking DNA, the TRBD1 call made by TCRdb goes unchecked. Germline V gene sequence: CDR1 SEHNR, CDR2 FQNEAQ (reference sequence). This CDR3 is built from 15 residues. The CDR3 spells CASSFSGTGSYEQYF. Variable domain in full (rest from reference TRBV7-9 and TRBJ2-7): DTGVSQNPRHKITKRGQNVTFRCDPISEHNRLYWYRQTLGQGPEFLTYFQNEAQLEKSRLLSDRFSAERPKGSFSTLEIQRTEQGDSAMYLCASSFSGTGSYEQYFGPGTRLTVT.

The chain uses TRBV6-2 or TRBV6-3 and TRBJ2-2; TCRdb's D call of TRBD1 is untestable without DNA. The CDR3 sequence is 16 residues long. Germline V lookup: CDR1 MNHEY, CDR2 SVGEGT. CDR3 region: CASSYVGARDTGELFF.